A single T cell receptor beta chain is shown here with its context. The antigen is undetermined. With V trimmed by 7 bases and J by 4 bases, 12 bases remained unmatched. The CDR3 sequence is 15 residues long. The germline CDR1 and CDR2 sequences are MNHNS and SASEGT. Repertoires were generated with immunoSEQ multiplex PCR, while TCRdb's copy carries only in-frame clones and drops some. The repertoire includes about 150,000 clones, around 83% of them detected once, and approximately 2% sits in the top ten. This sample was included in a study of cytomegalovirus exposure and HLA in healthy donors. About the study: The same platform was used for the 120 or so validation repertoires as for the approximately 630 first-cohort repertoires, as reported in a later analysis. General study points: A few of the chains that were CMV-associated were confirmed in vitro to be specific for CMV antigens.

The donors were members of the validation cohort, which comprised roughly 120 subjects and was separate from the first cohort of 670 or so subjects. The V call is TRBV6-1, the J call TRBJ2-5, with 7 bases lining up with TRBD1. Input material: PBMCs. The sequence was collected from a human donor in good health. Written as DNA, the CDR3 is TGTGCCAGCAATGGGTGGGTAGGGGGCGCAGAGACCCAGTACTTC. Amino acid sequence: CASNGWVGGAETQYF.